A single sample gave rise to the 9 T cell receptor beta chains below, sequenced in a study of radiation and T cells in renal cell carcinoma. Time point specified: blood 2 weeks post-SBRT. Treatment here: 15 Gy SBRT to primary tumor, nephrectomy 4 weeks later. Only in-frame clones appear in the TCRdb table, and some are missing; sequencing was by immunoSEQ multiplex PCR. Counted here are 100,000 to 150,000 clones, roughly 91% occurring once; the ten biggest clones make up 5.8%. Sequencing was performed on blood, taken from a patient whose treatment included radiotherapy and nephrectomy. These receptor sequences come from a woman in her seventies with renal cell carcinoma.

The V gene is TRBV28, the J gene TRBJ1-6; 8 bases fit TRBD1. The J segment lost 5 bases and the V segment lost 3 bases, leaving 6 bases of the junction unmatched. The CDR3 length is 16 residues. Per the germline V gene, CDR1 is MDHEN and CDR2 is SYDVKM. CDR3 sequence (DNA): TGTGCCAGCAGTTTTACCGGACAGGGCGATAATTCACCCCTCCACTTT. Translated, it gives CASSFTGQGDNSPLHF.

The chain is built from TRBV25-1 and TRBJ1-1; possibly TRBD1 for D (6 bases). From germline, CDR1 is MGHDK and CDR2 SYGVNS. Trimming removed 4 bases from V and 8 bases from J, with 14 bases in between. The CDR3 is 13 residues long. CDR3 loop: CASSGVLDREAFF. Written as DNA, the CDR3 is TGTGCCAGCAGTGGCGTCCTTGACAGGGAAGCTTTCTTT. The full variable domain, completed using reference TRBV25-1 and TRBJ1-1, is EADIYQTPRYLVIGTGKKITLECSQTMGHDKMYWYQQDPGMELHLIHYSYGVNSTEKGDLSSESTVSRIRTEHFPLTLESARPSHTSQYLCASSGVLDREAFFGQGTRLTVV.

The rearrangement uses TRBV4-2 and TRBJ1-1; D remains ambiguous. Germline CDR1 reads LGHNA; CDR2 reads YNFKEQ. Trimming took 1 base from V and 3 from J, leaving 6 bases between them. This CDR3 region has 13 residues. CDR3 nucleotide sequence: TGTGCCAGCAGCCAAGTTAGGTACACTGAAGCTTTCTTT. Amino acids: CASSQVRYTEAFF.

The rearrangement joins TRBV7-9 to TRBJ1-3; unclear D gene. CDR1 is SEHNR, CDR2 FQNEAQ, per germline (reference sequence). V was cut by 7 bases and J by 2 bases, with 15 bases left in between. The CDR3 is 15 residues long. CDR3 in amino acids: CASISWGVTGNTIYF. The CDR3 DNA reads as TGTGCCAGCATCTCCTGGGGAGTAACTGGAAACACCATATATTTT.

In DNA, the CDR3 is TGTGCCAGCAGCTTGGGCTCAAATGATGGCTACACCTTC. This encodes CASSLGSNDGYTF. The chain couples TRBV7-2 to TRBJ1-2; D uncertain. The V and J ends lost 3 bases and 6 bases respectively, with 11 bases between them. The CDR3 is 13 residues long. CDR1 and CDR2 from the germline V gene are SGHTA and FQGNSA.

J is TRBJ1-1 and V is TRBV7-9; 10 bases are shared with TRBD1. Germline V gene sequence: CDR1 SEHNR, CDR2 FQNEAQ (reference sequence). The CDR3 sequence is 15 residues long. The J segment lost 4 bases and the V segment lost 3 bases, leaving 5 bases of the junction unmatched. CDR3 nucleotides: TGTGCCAGCAGCTTTTTTGGGACAGGGGTCACTGAAGCTTTCTTT. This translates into CASSFFGTGVTEAFF. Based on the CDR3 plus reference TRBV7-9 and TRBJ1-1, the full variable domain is DTGVSQNPRHKITKRGQNVTFRCDPISEHNRLYWYRQTLGQGPEFLTYFQNEAQLEKSRLLSDRFSAERPKGSFSTLEIQRTEQGDSAMYLCASSFFGTGVTEAFFGQGTRLTVV.

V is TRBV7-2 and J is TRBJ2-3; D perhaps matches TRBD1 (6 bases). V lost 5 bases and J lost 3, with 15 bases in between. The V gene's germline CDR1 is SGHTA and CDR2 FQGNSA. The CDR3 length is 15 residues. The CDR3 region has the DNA TGTGCCAGCAGCCCCAACAGGGTTTCGACAGATACGCAGTATTTT. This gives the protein CASSPNRVSTDTQYF.

For the CDR3, the DNA is TGTGCCAGCAGCTCGGGCCTCCCTGGGGGGTCTTATAATTCACCCCTCCACTTT. Encoded protein: CASSSGLPGGSYNSPLHF. The rearrangement links TRBV9 to TRBJ1-6; possibly TRBD1 for D (5 bases). The CDR3 is made up of 18 amino acids. Trimming removed 4 bases at V and 4 bases at J, with 21 bases between. Germline lookup yields CDR1 SGDLS and CDR2 YYNGEE.

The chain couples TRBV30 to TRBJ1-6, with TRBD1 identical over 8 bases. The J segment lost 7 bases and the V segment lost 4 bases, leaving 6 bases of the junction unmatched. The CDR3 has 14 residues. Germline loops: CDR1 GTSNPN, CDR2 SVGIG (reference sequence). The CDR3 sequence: CAWTSDRGNSPLHF. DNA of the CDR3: TGTGCCTGGACCTCCGACAGGGGAAATTCACCCCTCCACTTT.